The 25 T cell receptor beta chains reported below all come from one sample, sequenced in a study of CD8+ T cells in alopecia areata. Reverse transcribed after extraction, RNA yielded cDNA as the sequencing template. Only in-frame clones appear in the TCRdb table, and some are missing; sequencing was by immunoSEQ multiplex PCR. Of around 98,000 clones in the sample, about 45% were seen once. Sequences were obtained from CD4+ T cells sorted from blood. The receptors stem from a human donor with alopecia areata.

This clone was picked up a small number of times. The chain combines TRBV7-2 with TRBJ1-2; 7 bases fit TRBD1. The germline V gene has CDR1 SGHTA and CDR2 FQGNSA. V was pared by 6 bases and J by 8 bases, with 6 bases of the junction left unmatched. The CDR3 loop spans 12 amino acids. CDR3 bases: TGTGCCAGCAGTCAGCAGGGGGAAGGCTACACCTTC. Its translation is CASSQQGEGYTF. Supplemented by reference TRBV7-2 and TRBJ1-2, the full variable domain reads GAGVSQSPSNKVTEKGKDVELRCDPISGHTALYWYRQSLGQGLEFLIYFQGNSAPDKSGLPSDRFSAERTGGSVSTLTIQRTQQEDSAVYLCASSQQGEGYTFGSGTRLTVV.

The chain carries TRBV5-4 and TRBJ1-1; 9 bases line up with TRBD1. This CDR3 contains 16 residues. V was clipped by 4 bases and J by 4 bases; unmatched bases: 11. Germline CDR1 is SGHNT and CDR2 is YYREEE (reference sequence). The CDR3 is CASSQSLGQGGTEAFF. The CDR3 region has the DNA TGTGCCAGCAGCCAAAGCCTGGGACAGGGAGGCACTGAAGCTTTCTTT.

V and J are TRBV28 and TRBJ2-7, with D unclear. Germline V CDR1 and CDR2: MDHEN, SYDVKM. The CDR3 is 12 residues long. V dropped 2 bases and J dropped 6 bases, with 8 bases sitting between them. CDR3 region: CASSLVKGEQYF. The DNA of the CDR3 is TGTGCCAGCAGTTTAGTTAAGGGCGAGCAGTACTTC.

Only one count was recorded for this clone. The chain joins TRBV30 to TRBJ2-2; TRBD2 matches 12 bases. CDR1 is GTSNPN and CDR2 is SVGIG in the germline V gene (reference sequence). The V and J ends lost 5 bases and 4 bases, in that order; junction bases with no gene match: 5. CDR3 size: 15 residues. This CDR3 reads CAWGGLAGSTGELFF. The CDR3 region has the DNA TGTGCCTGGGGAGGACTAGCGGGATCCACCGGGGAGCTGTTTTTT.

The V gene is TRBV19, the J gene TRBJ2-7; TRBD1 aligns across 9 bases. There are 15 residues in the CDR3. Germline V gene data show CDR1 as LNHDA and CDR2 as SQIVND (reference sequence). The V segment lost 4 bases and the J segment 3 bases; nucleotides outside the gene matches: 7. The CDR3 region is CASSTQGQGNYEQYF. The CDR3 coding sequence is TGTGCCAGTAGTACCCAGGGACAGGGAAACTACGAGCAGTACTTC.

The genes are TRBV28 and TRBJ2-4; D is perhaps TRBD2 (5 bases). The V end lost 7 bases, the J end lost 4 bases, and 5 bases lay between the germline ends. Germline CDR1 and CDR2: MDHEN and SYDVKM. The CDR3 is 11 amino acids. The CDR3 spells CASTGKNIQYF. CDR3 in DNA: TGTGCCAGCACGGGGAAAAACATTCAGTACTTC.

The V call is TRBV4-3, the J call TRBJ2-3; 9 bases agree with TRBD2. V shed 6 bases, J shed 7 bases, and the junction held 14 bases outside the gene matches. From germline, CDR1 is LGHNA and CDR2 YSLEER. CDR3 length: 16 amino acids. The CDR3 bases are TGCGCCAGCAGTCGAACCGTTGCGGGAGGGCCGAATACGCAGTATTTT. Its protein product is CASSRTVAGGPNTQYF.

The chain combines TRBV28 with TRBJ1-2; the D is unclear. The CDR3 spans 13 residues. V was trimmed by 5 bases and J by 4 bases, leaving 11 bases between them. CDR1 and CDR2 (germline): MDHEN, SYDVKM. The CDR3 DNA is TGTGCCAGCAGTGAAACGGAAATCTATGGCTACACCTTC. Residues: CASSETEIYGYTF.

This clone was observed a handful of times. This chain links TRBV29-1 with TRBJ2-6, with D unresolved. The CDR3 covers 14 residues. Germline V gives CDR1 SQVTM, CDR2 ANQGSEA. V lost 3 bases to trimming and J lost 0 bases, with 6 bases between them. The CDR3 nucleotides are TGCAGCGTTGACGAGAGCTCTGGGGCCAACGTCCTGACTTTC. Encoded protein: CSVDESSGANVLTF.

The genes are TRBV29-1 and TRBJ2-7; TRBD1 or TRBD2 may be the D gene (6 bases each). Trimming left V 7 bases short and J 1 base short, with 17 bases between. CDR3 length equals 14 residues. Germline CDR1 SQVTM, CDR2 ANQGSEA. The chain's CDR3 is CSAKGGSISYEQYF. The CDR3 DNA follows: TGCAGCGCTAAGGGGGGCAGCATATCCTACGAGCAGTACTTC.

The rearrangement joins TRBV29-1 to TRBJ2-1; 10 bases line up with TRBD1. Germline CDR1 is SQVTM and CDR2 is ANQGSEA. The length of the CDR3 is 13 residues. The CDR3 nucleotides read TGCAGTGTAGGACAGGGGGTCGACAATGAGCAGTTCTTC. Translation gives CSVGQGVDNEQFF.

Only a few counts were recorded for this clone. The rearrangement links TRBV11-2 to TRBJ2-7; D is uncertain. Germline V lookup: CDR1 SGHAT, CDR2 FQNNGV. This CDR3 region has 12 residues. With 2 bases removed from V and 8 bases from J, the gap between germline ends came to 10 bases. CDR3 DNA: TGTGCCAGCAGCTTAAACGATGAGAAGCAGTACTTC. Translation: CASSLNDEKQYF.

This chain connects TRBV30 to TRBJ1-2; a weak D match, TRBD1 (5 bases). Germline V gene data show CDR1 as GTSNPN and CDR2 as SVGIG (reference sequence). This CDR3 is 15 amino acids long. V lost 2 bases to trimming and J lost 4 bases, with 17 bases between them. CDR3 nucleotides: TGTGCCTGGAGTCCTGACACAGGCCTACCCTATGGCTACACCTTC. This encodes CAWSPDTGLPYGYTF.

The genes are TRBV9 and TRBJ2-3; 9 bases are a match to TRBD1. The germline CDR1 and CDR2 sequences are SGDLS and YYNGEE. This CDR3 region has 14 residues. Trimming took 3 bases from V and 5 from J; bases not matched to a gene: 4. The CDR3 region is CASSATGGEDTQYF. The DNA of the CDR3 is TGTGCCAGCAGCGCGACAGGGGGTGAAGATACGCAGTATTTT.

The chain links TRBV5-6 to TRBJ2-3; possibly TRBD1 for D (6 bases). The CDR3 length is 15 residues. The V end was cut by 6 bases, the J end by 3 bases, with 17 bases between. Per germline, CDR1 SGHDT and CDR2 YYEEEE. CDR3 amino acids: CASTWQGLITDTQYF. The CDR3 DNA reads as TGTGCCAGCACGTGGCAGGGGTTAATTACAGATACGCAGTATTTT.

A few counts support this clone. The chain carries TRBV29-1 and TRBJ2-2; the D is unclear. Germline assignment: CDR1 SQVTM and CDR2 ANQGSEA. The CDR3 has 15 amino acids. V was trimmed by 1 base and J by 4 bases, leaving 13 bases between them. The CDR3 sequence: CSVEGPGQPTGELFF. DNA for the CDR3: TGCAGCGTTGAAGGCCCCGGGCAGCCCACCGGGGAGCTGTTTTTT.

The chain uses TRBV29-1 and TRBJ2-4; a possible D gene is TRBD2 (7 bases). The germline gives CDR1 SQVTM, CDR2 ANQGSEA. V lost 7 bases to trimming and J lost 8 bases, with 21 bases between them. The CDR3 runs 14 residues. The CDR3 sequence is CSASPGGAGDIQYF. The CDR3 nucleotides read TGCAGCGCTTCTCCCGGGGGCGCGGGGGACATTCAGTACTTC.

V gene TRBV20-1 combines with J gene TRBJ2-7; the D is unclear. Trimming stripped 5 bases from V and 5 bases from J, with 7 bases between. The CDR3 is 10 amino acids. The germline V gene has CDR1 DFQATT and CDR2 SNEGSKA (reference sequence). The CDR3 protein is CSARFHEQYF. The CDR3 DNA is TGCAGTGCTCGATTCCACGAGCAGTACTTC.

The chain employs TRBV7-9 and TRBJ1-2; tentative D call: TRBD1 (5 bases). V was pared by 5 bases and J by 4 bases, with 11 bases between. Germline lookup yields CDR1 SEHNR and CDR2 FQNEAQ (reference sequence). The CDR3 is made up of 13 amino acids. CDR3 protein: CASSGDSLYGYTF. The CDR3 nucleotides read TGTGCCAGCAGCGGAGACAGCCTCTATGGCTACACCTTC.

This clone was seen once. This sequence joins TRBV5-1 and TRBJ1-4; 9 bases are a match to TRBD1. V dropped 2 bases and J dropped 8; count of bases not matched to a gene: 4. CDR1 is SGHRS and CDR2 is YFSETQ in the germline V gene. CDR3 length: 14 residues. The CDR3: CASSLTGGGEKLFF. The CDR3 nucleotides read TGCGCCAGCAGCTTAACAGGGGGCGGAGAAAAACTGTTTTTT.

The rearrangement joins TRBV19 to TRBJ1-2; D is uncertain. This CDR3 is built from 12 residues. Germline CDR1 reads LNHDA; CDR2 reads SQIVND (reference sequence). Trimming cost V 4 bases and J 4 bases, with 7 bases left between them. The CDR3 region is CASSRRAYGYTF. The CDR3 DNA follows: TGTGCCAGTAGTAGAAGGGCCTATGGCTACACCTTC.

The V call is TRBV7-2, the J call TRBJ2-3; D remains ambiguous. Per the germline V gene, CDR1 is SGHTA and CDR2 is FQGNSA. The V and J ends lost 0 bases and 10 bases respectively, with 11 bases between them. This CDR3 contains 13 residues. The DNA of the CDR3 is TGTGCCAGCAGCTTAGCGGAGTGGAACGCGCAGTATTTT. It specifies CASSLAEWNAQYF.

This clone was counted only a few times. The chain combines TRBV29-1 with TRBJ1-1; TRBD1 aligns across 7 bases. The V segment lost 3 bases and the J segment 11 bases; nucleotides outside the gene matches: 12. The CDR3 length is 13 residues. Germline V gene data show CDR1 as SQVTM and CDR2 as ANQGSEA. DNA for the CDR3: TGCAGCGTTGAGTTAACAGGGGTATCGGCGGCTTTCTTT. This encodes CSVELTGVSAAFF.

This clone has just a few counts. The chain is built from TRBV29-1 and TRBJ2-5; 9 positions agree with TRBD2. Germline values: CDR1 SQVTM, CDR2 ANQGSEA. The length of the CDR3 is 17 residues. Germline trimming cut 2 bases from V and 4 bases from J; bases unmatched to any gene: 14. CDR3: CSVERLAESFTRETQYF. In nucleotides, the CDR3 is TGCAGCGTTGAAAGACTAGCGGAATCTTTTACGCGAGAGACCCAGTACTTC.

The CDR3 reads CASSFRRVSVAFF. The CDR3 bases are TGTGCCAGCAGTTTCCGCCGGGTCTCAGTAGCTTTCTTT. The chain recombines TRBV28 with TRBJ1-1; no definite D call. Germline lookup yields CDR1 MDHEN and CDR2 SYDVKM. The CDR3 extends over 13 amino acids. The V gene lost 3 bases and the J gene lost 10 bases, with 15 bases spanning the gap.